The clone carrying this T cell receptor beta chain occurred many times. Germline V gene lookup returns CDR1 MNHNS and CDR2 SASEGT. After removal of 5 bases from V and 0 bases from J, the junction contained 3 bases not matched to a gene. CDR3 length: 15 amino acids. Preparation of the TCRbeta library involved a method that used unique molecular identifiers. TCRdb recomputed calls from the PCR reads with MiXCR, one row per CDR3 protein. The profile shows about 120,000 distinct CDR3 sequences, about 9.3% of them singletons. These data belong to a study of T-cell reconstitution after alpha-beta-depleted transplantation in children.

The origin of this receptor is a human donor who donated a stem cell graft to a child with acute lymphoblastic leukemia. The genes are TRBV6-1 and TRBJ2-2, with TRBD1 matching over 7 bases. The sample consisted of PBMCs from the stem cell graft donor, taken from the stem cell graft. CDR3 bases: TGTGCCAGCAGTCGACAGGGAACGAACACCGGGGAGCTGTTTTTT. It translates to CASSRQGTNTGELFF.